This T cell receptor beta chain was identified during a study of CD8 T cells in ankylosing spondylitis. The length of the CDR3 is 13 residues. V lost 4 bases, J lost 3 bases, and 9 bases lay in between. Per the germline V gene, CDR1 is LGHDT and CDR2 is YNNKEL (reference sequence). Regarding the study as a whole: In reactive arthritis synovial fluid and blood, some motif variants had been reported before. A TCR beta motif made of fewer than ten highly homologous variants seemed typical of ankylosing spondylitis blood. Significant enrichment of disease-linked clones was reported in matched ankylosing spondylitis synovial fluid.

5'-RACE, quantitative and with molecular barcodes, yielded the TCR beta libraries. TCRdb ran MiXCR on the 5' RACE reads and lists one entry per CDR3 protein. The profile covers 650,000 to 800,000 distinct CDR3 sequences, with under 20% appearing a single time and 15% to 20% taken by the ten largest. To note about this clonotype: Its antigen is unidentified.

Sequencing input: blood, either unsorted or a sorted T cell fraction (not recorded which). The gene calls are TRBV3-1 and TRBJ1-1, with no clear D. This TCR came from a male donor with ankylosing spondylitis. CDR3: CASSPLPDTEAFF. In nucleotides, the CDR3 is TGTGCCAGCAGCCCACTACCCGACACTGAAGCTTTCTTT.